The source of this TCR beta chain is a study of T cell changes during pregnancy in multiple sclerosis. Measured with immunoSEQ multiplex PCR; TCRdb has only the in-frame clones, and not every one. Among tens of thousands of clones listed, 80% to 90% were seen once. The germline V and J ends were trimmed by 1 base and 2 bases, with 12 bases remaining between them. Germline V gives CDR1 SGHVS, CDR2 FQNEAQ. The CDR3 runs 15 residues. V gene TRBV7-8 combines with J gene TRBJ2-7, with D tentatively TRBD1 (6 bases). This TCR was sampled from a female donor with multiple sclerosis, enrolled in a pregnancy study. This sample comprised CD8+ T cells from peripheral blood mononuclear cells, obtained in the second trimester of pregnancy. The CDR3 DNA sequence: TGTGCCAGCAGCTTAGGACAGGCCCTAACCTACGAGCAGTACTTC. Protein sequence: CASSLGQALTYEQYF.